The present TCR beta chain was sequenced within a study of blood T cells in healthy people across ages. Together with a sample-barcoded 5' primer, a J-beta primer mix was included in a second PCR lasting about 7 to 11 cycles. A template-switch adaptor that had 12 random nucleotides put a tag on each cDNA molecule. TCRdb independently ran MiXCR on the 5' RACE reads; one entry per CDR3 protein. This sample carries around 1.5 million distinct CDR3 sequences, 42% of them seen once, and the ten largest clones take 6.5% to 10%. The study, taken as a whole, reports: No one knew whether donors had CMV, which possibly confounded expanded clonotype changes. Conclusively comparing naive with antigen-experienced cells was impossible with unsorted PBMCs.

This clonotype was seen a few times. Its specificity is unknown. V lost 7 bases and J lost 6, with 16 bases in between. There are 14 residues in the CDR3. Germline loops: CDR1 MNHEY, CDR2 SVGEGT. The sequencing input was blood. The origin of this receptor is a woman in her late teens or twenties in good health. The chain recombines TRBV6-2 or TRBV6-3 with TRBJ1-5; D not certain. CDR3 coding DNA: TGTGCCAGCAACGAGGGCAGAACGTCTCAGCCCCAGCATTTT. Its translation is CASNEGRTSQPQHF.